The rows below give T cell receptor beta chains drawn from one sample of a study of beta chain features in type 1 diabetes. Assay: immunoSEQ multiplex PCR; the TCRdb copy retains only in-frame clones and omits some. The repertoire holds about 320,000 clones, less than 15% seen once, with approximately 6.7% in the top ten. Sequenced sample: central memory CD4+ T cells from blood. The receptors derive from a young man in good health. The CDR3 runs from the conserved cysteine through the conserved F or W. Fields, in order: J gene, D gene, clone size, V gene, CDR3 protein, CDR3 DNA. D genes are given only for firm matches. The listing skips clone size in some rows; elsewhere it reads once, few, many or a size class.

J: TRBJ2-7; D: .; size: .; V: TRBV2; CDR3: CASRLGQGLYEQYF; DNA: TGTGCCAGCAGACTAGGGCAAGGGCTTTACGAGCAGTACTTC
J: TRBJ1-1; D: .; size: few; V: TRBV5-4; CDR3: CASSNRELAEAFF; DNA: TGTGCCAGCTCGAACAGGGAACTCGCTGAAGCTTTCTTT
J: TRBJ1-2; D: .; size: .; V: TRBV4-3; CDR3: CASSQAGAGYGYTF; DNA: TGCGCCAGCAGCCAAGCGGGTGCCGGCTATGGCTACACCTTC
J: TRBJ1-1; D: TRBD1; size: .; V: TRBV27; CDR3: CASSAYRGYTEAFF; DNA: TGTGCCAGCAGTGCCTACAGGGGGTACACTGAAGCTTTCTTT
J: TRBJ2-5; D: .; size: once; V: TRBV20-1; CDR3: CSARGVETQYF; DNA: TGCAGTGCTAGAGGGGTAGAGACCCAGTACTTC
J: TRBJ2-5; D: .; size: .; V: TRBV2; CDR3: CASNSISSKETQYF; DNA: TGTGCCAGCAATTCTATTTCTAGTAAAGAGACCCAGTACTTC
J: TRBJ1-5; D: .; size: few; V: TRBV7-2; CDR3: CASSPTQEGKGQPQHF; DNA: TGTGCCAGCAGCCCTACCCAGGAGGGGAAGGGTCAGCCCCAGCATTTT
J: TRBJ1-2; D: .; size: many; V: TRBV19; CDR3: CASRSPQRNGYTF; DNA: TGTGCCAGCCGGAGCCCACAGAGGAATGGCTACACCTTC
J: TRBJ1-2; D: TRBD1; size: .; V: TRBV29-1; CDR3: CSGGQRYGYTF; DNA: TGCAGCGGGGGACAGCGCTATGGCTACACCTTC
J: TRBJ1-5; D: TRBD1; size: few; V: TRBV6-1; CDR3: CASSGLDRDWPQHF; DNA: TGTGCCAGCAGTGGGCTGGACAGGGATTGGCCCCAGCATTTT
J: TRBJ2-5; D: .; size: .; V: TRBV6-5; CDR3: CASSYSSKSETQYF; DNA: TGTGCCAGCAGTTACTCGTCAAAATCAGAGACCCAGTACTTC
J: TRBJ2-1; D: TRBD2; size: .; V: TRBV6-5; CDR3: CASSATQAGGPFF; DNA: TGTGCCAGCAGTGCGACTCAAGCGGGAGGGCCGTTCTTC
J: TRBJ2-2; D: .; size: few; V: TRBV7-8; CDR3: CASSLVGGGELFF; DNA: TGTGCCAGCAGCTTAGTCGGGGGCGGGGAGCTGTTTTTT
J: TRBJ1-4; D: .; size: .; V: TRBV2; CDR3: CASSNEKLFF; DNA: TGTGCCAGCTCCAATGAAAAACTGTTTTTT
J: TRBJ2-5; D: TRBD1; size: .; V: TRBV5-1; CDR3: CASSPTGPQETQYF; DNA: TGCGCCAGCAGTCCGACAGGGCCACAAGAGACCCAGTACTTC
J: TRBJ2-1; D: .; size: .; V: TRBV7-2; CDR3: CASSLDLREQFF; DNA: TGTGCCAGCAGCTTAGATCTACGGGAGCAGTTCTTC
J: TRBJ1-5; D: .; size: few; V: TRBV12-2; CDR3: CASLVVRAYSNQPQHF; DNA: TGTGCAAGTCTTGTAGTCAGGGCGTATAGCAATCAGCCCCAGCATTTT
J: TRBJ2-3; D: TRBD2; size: .; V: TRBV11-2; CDR3: CASTPTPSGGWDTQYF; DNA: TGTGCCAGCACCCCGACGCCTAGCGGGGGGTGGGATACGCAGTATTTT
J: TRBJ1-2; D: TRBD1; size: .; V: TRBV2; CDR3: CASRQQGELGYTF; DNA: TGTGCCAGCAGGCAACAGGGGGAACTTGGCTACACCTTC
J: TRBJ2-5; D: TRBD1; size: .; V: TRBV5-4; CDR3: CASSSPRTGDETQYF; DNA: TGTGCCAGCAGCTCCCCACGGACAGGTGACGAGACCCAGTACTTC
J: TRBJ2-7; D: TRBD1; size: few; V: TRBV19; CDR3: CASSRVIFGDRAYEQYF; DNA: TGTGCCAGTAGTAGAGTCATTTTTGGGGACAGGGCCTACGAGCAGTACTTC
J: TRBJ2-6; D: .; size: few; V: TRBV6-1; CDR3: CASRPDGSGANVLTF; DNA: TGTGCCAGCAGGCCGGACGGCTCTGGGGCCAACGTCCTGACTTTC
J: TRBJ1-3; D: .; size: .; V: TRBV4-3; CDR3: CASSQDPGSGNTIYF; DNA: TGCGCCAGCAGCCAAGACCCTGGTTCTGGAAACACCATATATTTT
J: TRBJ2-6; D: .; size: .; V: TRBV5-4; CDR3: CASSARGSGANVLTF; DNA: TGTGCCAGCAGCGCCAGGGGCTCTGGGGCCAACGTCCTGACTTTC
J: TRBJ1-1; D: TRBD1; size: many; V: TRBV19; CDR3: CASNIQGRTEAFF; DNA: TGTGCCAGTAATATACAGGGGAGAACTGAAGCTTTCTTT
J: TRBJ2-5; D: .; size: few; V: TRBV2; CDR3: CAREGKQYF; DNA: TGTGCCAGAGAGGGTAAGCAGTACTTC
J: TRBJ1-4; D: TRBD1; size: .; V: TRBV25-1; CDR3: CASSGSGGWSEKLFF; DNA: TGTGCCAGCAGCGGATCAGGGGGGTGGAGTGAAAAACTGTTTTTT